Below are 24 T cell receptor beta chains sequenced from a single sample in a study of T-cell reconstitution after alpha-beta-depleted transplantation in children. It was with unique molecular identifiers that the TCRbeta library was prepared. TCRdb recomputed calls from the PCR reads with MiXCR, one row per CDR3 protein. Seen here are 700,000 to 850,000 distinct CDR3 sequences, approximately 15% observed once, and the top ten hold 5%. The sequencing here drew on PBMCs, mostly from graft donor cells, taken 360 days after TCRalphabeta/CD19-depleted stem cell transplant. The receptors were sampled from a male patient between 5 and 17 years old who had a stem cell transplant for acute lymphoblastic leukemia, so the T cells may come from the graft donor.

The CDR3 region is CASSLVPVNEKLFF. The CDR3 bases are TGCGCCAGCAGCTTGGTACCGGTTAATGAAAAACTGTTTTTT. The chain uses TRBV5-1 and TRBJ1-4; D call uncertain. Looked up from germline, CDR1 is SGHRS and CDR2 is YFSETQ. V dropped 0 bases and J dropped 4 bases, with 7 bases sitting between them. The CDR3 consists of 14 residues.

This clonotype was counted many times. This chain links TRBV5-1 with TRBJ2-1; D uncertain. The ends were cut back, 0 bases at V and 7 bases at J, with 14 bases in the middle. CDR1 and CDR2 from the germline V gene are SGHRS and YFSETQ. This CDR3 has 15 amino acids. CDR3 bases: TGCGCCAGCAGCTTGGAGGCGTCGGGTGGGAATGAGCAGTTCTTC. Translation: CASSLEASGGNEQFF.

J is TRBJ2-7 and V is TRBV5-1; the D gene is possibly TRBD2 (5 bases). V was cut by 5 bases and J by 0 bases, with 12 bases left in between. The CDR3 length is 14 residues. Germline CDR1 reads SGHRS; CDR2 reads YFSETQ. In nucleotides, the CDR3 is TGCGCCAGCAGGGCGGGTTCCTCCTCCTACGAGCAGTACTTC. Residues: CASRAGSSSYEQYF.

This clonotype was recorded a few times. This chain joins TRBV6-1 and TRBJ2-7; TRBD2 aligns across 11 bases. The CDR3 covers 16 residues. Germline values: CDR1 MNHNS, CDR2 SASEGT. Germline trimming cut 1 base from V and 4 bases from J; bases unmatched to any gene: 6. CDR3 in amino acids: CASSEGRLAGYYEQYF. DNA of the CDR3: TGTGCCAGCAGTGAAGGTCGACTAGCGGGGTATTACGAGCAGTACTTC.

The V gene is TRBV4-1, the J gene TRBJ1-1; TRBD1 might be the D (5 bases). V shed 1 base and J shed 1 base, with 13 bases lying between them. Germline-derived CDR1 and CDR2 are MGHRA and YSYEKL. This CDR3 region has 16 residues. The CDR3 sequence: CASSQAGGGSNTEAFF. CDR3 DNA: TGCGCCAGCAGCCAAGCCGGGGGGGGTTCGAACACTGAAGCTTTCTTT.

V is TRBV5-1 and J is TRBJ2-5; D not certain. Between the trimmed V and J ends, which lost 1 base and 2 bases, there was a span of 9 bases. The CDR3 covers 14 residues. Germline lookup yields CDR1 SGHRS and CDR2 YFSETQ. The CDR3 nucleotides are TGCGCCAGCAGCTTGTTGTGGGGACAAGAGACCCAGTACTTC. Residues: CASSLLWGQETQYF.

This chain joins TRBV5-1 and TRBJ2-3, with D uncertain. The CDR3 totals 15 residues. Germline CDR1 reads SGHRS; CDR2 reads YFSETQ. The V and J ends lost 2 bases and 1 base respectively, with 11 bases between them. The DNA for the CDR3 is TGCGCCAGCAGCTTCCGACCTTCTGGCACAGATACGCAGTATTTT. It encodes CASSFRPSGTDTQYF. The whole variable domain, filled in from reference TRBV5-1 and TRBJ2-3, reads KAGVTQTPRYLIKTRGQQVTLSCSPISGHRSVSWYQQTPGQGLQFLFEYFSETQRNKGNFPGRFSGRQFSNSRSEMNVSTLELGDSALYLCASSFRPSGTDTQYFGPGTRLTVL.

This clonotype was seen more than once but under ten times. The V call is TRBV29-1, the J call TRBJ2-3, with D unresolved. The germline V gene encodes CDR1 SQVTM and CDR2 ANQGSEA. The CDR3 consists of 10 residues. V lost 5 bases and J 3 bases, leaving 3 bases between the germline ends. The DNA for the CDR3 is TGCAGCGTTCAGACAGATACGCAGTATTTT. It encodes CSVQTDTQYF.

This clonotype was seen a few times. This chain links TRBV3-1 with TRBJ1-3, with D possibly matching TRBD1 (6 bases). CDR3 length: 16 amino acids. V dropped 1 base and J dropped 2 bases, with 12 bases sitting between them. Germline CDR1 and CDR2: LGHDT and YNNKEL (reference sequence). This chain's CDR3 is CASSQGFRGAGNTIYF. The CDR3 DNA reads TGTGCCAGCAGCCAAGGTTTCAGGGGTGCTGGAAACACCATATATTTT. Using reference TRBV3-1 and TRBJ1-3 for the parts outside the CDR3, the full variable domain is DTAVSQTPKYLVTQMGNDKSIKCEQNLGHDTMYWYKQDSKKFLKIMFSYNNKELIINETVPNRFSPKSPDKAHLNLHINSLELGDSAVYFCASSQGFRGAGNTIYFGEGSWLTVV.

This clonotype was seen more than once but under ten times. J is TRBJ2-1 and V is TRBV2; possible D gene TRBD1, 7 bases. Germline V CDR1 and CDR2: SNHLY, FYNNEI. CDR3 length: 13 residues. V lost 5 bases and J lost 10, with 15 bases in between. CDR3 sequence (DNA): TGTGCCAGCAGTTACAGGGGAGGTAAGGAGCAGTTCTTC. It specifies CASSYRGGKEQFF.

This clonotype was detected only a few times. The rearrangement uses TRBV5-6 and TRBJ1-6; D gene unclear. The CDR3 contains 15 residues. Germline CDR1 reads SGHDT; CDR2 reads YYEEEE. Trimming took off 0 bases at V and 7 bases at J, with 11 bases between the two ends. DNA of the CDR3: TGTGCCAGCAGCTTGGTACCCCGGGCAAATTCACCCCTCCACTTT. This codes for CASSLVPRANSPLHF.

This clonotype was observed a handful of times. The chain has TRBV2 and TRBJ2-3; 10 bases line up with TRBD2. The CDR3 totals 13 residues. The germline V gene has CDR1 SNHLY and CDR2 FYNNEI. V was clipped by 8 bases and J by 6 bases; unmatched bases: 5. CDR3 amino acids: CASHGTSVDTQYF. CDR3 in DNA: TGTGCCAGCCACGGGACTAGCGTCGATACGCAGTATTTT.

The chain uses TRBV6-5 and TRBJ1-2, with TRBD1 matching over 9 bases. Looked up from germline, CDR1 is MNHEY and CDR2 is SVGAGI. V gave up 0 bases and J gave up 9 bases; unmatched junction bases: 5. The CDR3 extends over 14 amino acids. CDR3: CASSYSTGGVSYTF. Written as DNA, the CDR3 is TGTGCCAGCAGTTACTCGACAGGGGGGGTTAGCTACACCTTC.

This clonotype was counted only a few times. The V call is TRBV24-1, the J call TRBJ1-5; tentatively, D is TRBD1 (5 bases). CDR1 KGHDR and CDR2 SFDVKD come from the germline V gene. The CDR3 is 15 residues long. With 1 base removed from V and 5 bases from J, the gap between germline ends came to 11 bases. CDR3 DNA: TGTGCCACCAGTGATTTCAGGGCGGGTGATCAGCCCCAGCATTTT. This translates into CATSDFRAGDQPQHF.

The chain carries TRBV5-6 and TRBJ1-2; D not resolved. Germline V gene lookup returns CDR1 SGHDT and CDR2 YYEEEE. The germline V and J ends were trimmed by 0 bases and 8 bases, with 11 bases remaining between them. The CDR3 has 13 amino acids. The CDR3 loop is CASSLAGPGGYTF. The CDR3 nucleotides read TGTGCCAGCAGCTTGGCCGGCCCAGGCGGCTACACCTTC.

The sample holds a few counts of this clonotype. The chain is built from TRBV18 and TRBJ2-3; D may be TRBD1 (6 bases). Germline assignment: CDR1 KGHSH and CDR2 LQKENI. Trimming left V 6 bases short and J 2 bases short, with 12 bases between. The CDR3 loop spans 14 amino acids. CDR3 nucleotides: TGTGCCAGCTCCTCGCCAGGGGTCACAGATACGCAGTATTTT. Encoded protein: CASSSPGVTDTQYF.

This sequence joins TRBV27 and TRBJ2-7, with no clear D. Germline CDR1 is MNHEY and CDR2 is SMNVEV (reference sequence). The CDR3 totals 12 residues. V was trimmed by 6 bases and J by 7 bases, leaving 13 bases between them. The CDR3 sequence is CASSYGQGEQYF. The CDR3, as DNA: TGTGCCAGCAGCTACGGTCAAGGGGAGCAGTACTTC.

This chain uses TRBV20-1 with TRBJ1-2, with a weak D call TRBD1 (5 bases). Germline values: CDR1 DFQATT, CDR2 SNEGSKA (reference sequence). The CDR3 totals 14 residues. Trimming cost V 6 bases and J 6 bases, with 20 bases left between them. The CDR3 nucleotides are TGCAGTGCCGTAGAGGGACTTCGGGCGAATGGCTACACCTTC. Translation gives CSAVEGLRANGYTF.

This chain links TRBV20-1 with TRBJ2-3, with D maybe TRBD2 (5 bases). The CDR3 has 15 residues. V was cut by 0 bases and J by 2 bases, with 12 bases left in between. CDR1 DFQATT and CDR2 SNEGSKA come from the germline V gene (reference sequence). The CDR3 region is CSARDLADYTDTQYF. The CDR3 DNA reads as TGCAGTGCTAGAGATCTAGCAGACTACACAGATACGCAGTATTTT.

The chain couples TRBV7-6 to TRBJ2-7; D possibly corresponds to TRBD1 (6 bases). The V gene's germline CDR1 is SGHVS and CDR2 FNYEAQ. The CDR3 totals 14 residues. V lost 2 bases, J lost 2 bases, and 10 bases lay in between. The CDR3 region is CASSLQGRTYEQYF. CDR3 nucleotide sequence: TGTGCCAGCAGCTTACAGGGGAGAACCTACGAGCAGTACTTC.

The J gene is TRBJ2-7, the V gene TRBV2; no clear D. The CDR3 length is 13 residues. Germline CDR1 is SNHLY and CDR2 is FYNNEI. The V end lost 1 base, the J end lost 5 bases, and 9 bases lay between the germline ends. The CDR3 region is CASSEGEDHEQYF. The CDR3 coding sequence is TGTGCCAGCAGTGAAGGGGAAGATCACGAGCAGTACTTC.

CDR3 nucleotides: TGTGCCAGCAGCGCCCAGGGAATGCCTACCTACGAGCAGTACTTC. Protein: CASSAQGMPTYEQYF. The chain has TRBV5-6 and TRBJ2-7; D may be TRBD1 (5 bases). V lost 4 bases and J lost 2, with 16 bases in between. The germline V gene has CDR1 SGHDT and CDR2 YYEEEE. This CDR3 is built from 15 residues.

The chain uses TRBV21-1 and TRBJ2-4; the tabulated D call, TRBD1, remains unverified against the DNA. TRBV21-1 is a pseudogene. This CDR3 contains 17 residues. DNA for the CDR3: TGTGCCAGCATCACCCGGGCAGGGATGCTAGCCAAAAACATTCAGTACTTC. Its protein is CASITRAGMLAKNIQYF.

The J gene is TRBJ2-1, the V gene TRBV7-2; D is uncertain. CDR1 and CDR2 from the germline V gene are SGHTA and FQGNSA. Trimming shortened V by 5 bases and J by 8 bases, and 22 bases separated the two germline ends. The CDR3 runs 16 residues. The CDR3 DNA sequence: TGTGCCAGCAGCAAGAGGTGGCAGGCGCCAGGCGATGAGCAGTTCTTC. This encodes CASSKRWQAPGDEQFF.